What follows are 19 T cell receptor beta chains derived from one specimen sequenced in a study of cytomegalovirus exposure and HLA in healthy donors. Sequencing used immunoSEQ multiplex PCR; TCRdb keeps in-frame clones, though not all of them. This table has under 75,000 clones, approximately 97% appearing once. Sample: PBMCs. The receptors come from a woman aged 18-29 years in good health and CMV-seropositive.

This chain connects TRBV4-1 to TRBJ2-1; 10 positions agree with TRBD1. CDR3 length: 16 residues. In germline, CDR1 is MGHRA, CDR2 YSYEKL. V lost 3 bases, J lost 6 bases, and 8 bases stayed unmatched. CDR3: CASSHDRGRMANEQFF. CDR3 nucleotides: TGCGCCAGCAGCCATGACAGGGGGCGAATGGCCAATGAGCAGTTCTTC.

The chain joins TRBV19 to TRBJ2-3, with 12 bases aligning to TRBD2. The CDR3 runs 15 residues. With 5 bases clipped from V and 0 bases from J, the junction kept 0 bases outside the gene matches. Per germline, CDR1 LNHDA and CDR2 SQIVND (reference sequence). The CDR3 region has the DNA TGTGCCAGTAGTGGGACTAGCGGGAGCACAGATACGCAGTATTTT. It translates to CASSGTSGSTDTQYF.

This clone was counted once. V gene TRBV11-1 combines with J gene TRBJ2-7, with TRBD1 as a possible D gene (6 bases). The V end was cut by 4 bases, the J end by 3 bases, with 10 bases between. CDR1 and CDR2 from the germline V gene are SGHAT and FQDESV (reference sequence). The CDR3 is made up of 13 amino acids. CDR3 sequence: CASSWGHNYEQYF. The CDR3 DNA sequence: TGTGCCAGCAGCTGGGGACATAACTACGAGCAGTACTTC.

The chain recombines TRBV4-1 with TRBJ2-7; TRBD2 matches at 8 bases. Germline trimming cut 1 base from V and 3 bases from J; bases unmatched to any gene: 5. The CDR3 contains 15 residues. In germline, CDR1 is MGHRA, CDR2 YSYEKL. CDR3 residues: CASSQGSAGDYEQYF. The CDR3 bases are TGCGCCAGCAGCCAAGGGTCAGCGGGAGACTACGAGCAGTACTTC.

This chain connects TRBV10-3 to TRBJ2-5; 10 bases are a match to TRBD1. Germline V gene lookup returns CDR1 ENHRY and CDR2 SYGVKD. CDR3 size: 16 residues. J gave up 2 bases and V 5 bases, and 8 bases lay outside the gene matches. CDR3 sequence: CAISPGQGGIQETQYF. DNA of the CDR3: TGTGCCATCAGTCCCGGACAGGGGGGGATTCAAGAGACCCAGTACTTC.

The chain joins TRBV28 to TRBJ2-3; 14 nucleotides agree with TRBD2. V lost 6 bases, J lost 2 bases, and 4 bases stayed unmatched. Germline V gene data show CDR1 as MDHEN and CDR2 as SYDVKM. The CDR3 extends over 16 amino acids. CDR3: CASSRTSGRTTDTQYF. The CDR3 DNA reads TGTGCCAGCAGCCGGACTAGCGGGAGGACCACAGATACGCAGTATTTT.

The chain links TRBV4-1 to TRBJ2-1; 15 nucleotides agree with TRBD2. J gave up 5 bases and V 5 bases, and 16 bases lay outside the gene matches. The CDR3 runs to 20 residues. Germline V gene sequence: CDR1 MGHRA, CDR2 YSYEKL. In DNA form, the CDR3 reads TGCGCCAGCAGCACATGGACTAGCGGGAGGGCCGGACTTTCAGACAATGAGCAGTTCTTC. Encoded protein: CASSTWTSGRAGLSDNEQFF.

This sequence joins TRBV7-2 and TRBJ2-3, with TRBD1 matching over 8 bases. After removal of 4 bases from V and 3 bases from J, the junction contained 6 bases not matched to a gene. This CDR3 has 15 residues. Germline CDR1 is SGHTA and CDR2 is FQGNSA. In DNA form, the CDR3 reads TGTGCCAGCAGCTCGGACAGGGTCCGGACAGATACGCAGTATTTT. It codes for CASSSDRVRTDTQYF.

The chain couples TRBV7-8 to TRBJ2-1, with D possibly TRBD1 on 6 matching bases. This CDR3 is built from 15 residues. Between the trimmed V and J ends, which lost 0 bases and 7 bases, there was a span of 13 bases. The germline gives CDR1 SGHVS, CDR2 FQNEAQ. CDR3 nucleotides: TGTGCCAGCAGCTTAGCGGGAACTAGGGGGAATGAGCAGTTCTTC. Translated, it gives CASSLAGTRGNEQFF.

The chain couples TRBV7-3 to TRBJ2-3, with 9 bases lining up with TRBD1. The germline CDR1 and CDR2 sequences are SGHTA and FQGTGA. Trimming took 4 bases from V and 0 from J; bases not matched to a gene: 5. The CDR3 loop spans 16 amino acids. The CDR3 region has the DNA TGTGCCAGCAGCTCCGGACAGGGGACCAGCACAGATACGCAGTATTTT. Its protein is CASSSGQGTSTDTQYF.

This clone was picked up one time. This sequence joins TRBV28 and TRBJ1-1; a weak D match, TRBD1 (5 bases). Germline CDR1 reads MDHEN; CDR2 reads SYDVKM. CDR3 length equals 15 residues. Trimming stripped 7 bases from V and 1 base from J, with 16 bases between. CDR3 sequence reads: CASIFLFGGNTEAFF. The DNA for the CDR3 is TGTGCCAGCATTTTTCTGTTCGGGGGGAACACTGAAGCTTTCTTT.

CDR3 amino acids: CASSTDIVYQPQHF. The CDR3, as DNA: TGTGCCAGCAGCACCGACATTGTCTATCAGCCCCAGCATTTT. The chain couples TRBV5-5 to TRBJ1-5; no clear D gene. In germline, CDR1 is SGHKS, CDR2 YYEKEE (reference sequence). V lost 4 bases and J 5 bases, leaving 13 bases between the germline ends. This CDR3 spans 14 amino acids.

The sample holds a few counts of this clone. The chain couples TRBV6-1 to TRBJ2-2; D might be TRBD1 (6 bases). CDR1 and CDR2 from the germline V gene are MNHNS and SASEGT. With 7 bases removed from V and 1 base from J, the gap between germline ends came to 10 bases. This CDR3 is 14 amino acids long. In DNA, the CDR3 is TGTGCCAGCATGGGGGCGGAGAACACCGGGGAGCTGTTTTTT. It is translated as CASMGAENTGELFF.

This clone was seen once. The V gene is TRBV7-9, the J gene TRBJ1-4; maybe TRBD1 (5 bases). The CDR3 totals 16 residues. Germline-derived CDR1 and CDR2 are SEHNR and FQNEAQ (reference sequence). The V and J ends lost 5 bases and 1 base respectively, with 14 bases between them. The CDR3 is CASSPPQGGTNEKLFF. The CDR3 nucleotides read TGTGCCAGCAGCCCGCCGCAGGGAGGAACTAATGAAAAACTGTTTTTT.

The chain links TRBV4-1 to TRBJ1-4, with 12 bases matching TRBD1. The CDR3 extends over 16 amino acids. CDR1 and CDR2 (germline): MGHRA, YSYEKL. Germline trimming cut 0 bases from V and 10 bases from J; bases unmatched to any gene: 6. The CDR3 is CASSQDGGTGGGKLFF. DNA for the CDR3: TGCGCCAGCAGCCAAGATGGGGGGACAGGGGGCGGAAAACTGTTTTTT.

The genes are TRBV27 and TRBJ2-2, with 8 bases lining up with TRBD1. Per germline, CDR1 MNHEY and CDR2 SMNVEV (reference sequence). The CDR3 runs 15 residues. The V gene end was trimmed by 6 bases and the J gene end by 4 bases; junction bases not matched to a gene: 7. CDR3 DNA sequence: TGTGCCAGCAGCCCCGGACAGGGAGGCACCGGGGAGCTGTTTTTT. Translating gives CASSPGQGGTGELFF.

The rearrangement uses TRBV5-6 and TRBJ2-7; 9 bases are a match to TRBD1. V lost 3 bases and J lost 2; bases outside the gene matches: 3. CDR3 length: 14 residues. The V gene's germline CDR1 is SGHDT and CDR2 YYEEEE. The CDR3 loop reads CASSSGTGTYEQYF. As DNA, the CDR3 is TGTGCCAGCAGCTCCGGGACAGGGACCTACGAGCAGTACTTC.

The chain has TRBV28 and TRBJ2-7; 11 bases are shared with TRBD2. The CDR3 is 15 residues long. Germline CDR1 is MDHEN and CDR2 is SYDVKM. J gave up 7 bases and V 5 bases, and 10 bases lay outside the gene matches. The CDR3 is CASSPHLAGGLEQYF. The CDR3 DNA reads TGTGCCAGCAGTCCCCATTTAGCGGGAGGGCTTGAGCAGTACTTC.

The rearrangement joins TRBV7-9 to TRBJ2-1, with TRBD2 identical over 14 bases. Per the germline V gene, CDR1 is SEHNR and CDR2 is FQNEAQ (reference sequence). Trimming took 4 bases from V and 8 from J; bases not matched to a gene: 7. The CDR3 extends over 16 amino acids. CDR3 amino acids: CASSSRLAGGPHEQFF. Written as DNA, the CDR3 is TGTGCCAGCAGCTCAAGACTAGCGGGAGGGCCCCATGAGCAGTTCTTC.